Listed here is a single TCR beta chain. As yet, its antigen is unknown. The germline CDR1 and CDR2 sequences are SGHNT and YYREEE (reference sequence). V was pared by 0 bases and J by 3 bases, with 13 bases between. The length of the CDR3 is 15 residues. This specimen belongs to a study of T-cell memory formation after mild COVID-19. Overall study: TCR clusters largely stayed donor specific. Study-wide results and limits: The study found contracting CD4+ clones mainly in CM and EM and contracting CD8+ clones in EMRA. Some SARS-CoV-2-responding clones were already detected in memory before infection.

With constant-segment primers, 5'RACE yielded cDNA libraries of TCR alpha and TCR beta that carried sample barcodes and UMIs. Each CDR3 protein gets one entry after TCRdb re-called the 5' RACE reads with MiXCR. The repertoire holds hundreds of thousands of distinct CDR3 sequences, with roughly 17% as singletons. Sequencing used PBMCs or a T cell subset sorted from them (not recorded which). This rearrangement joins TRBV5-4 to TRBJ2-7; a possible D gene is TRBD1 (5 bases). The source is an adult woman who had mild COVID-19 (a few samples of this study predate the infection). Cell type and time point are not known. CDR3 protein: CASSLVAGNGYEQYF. As DNA, the CDR3 is TGTGCCAGCAGCTTGGTGGCAGGGAATGGCTACGAGCAGTACTTC. Variable domain in full (rest from reference TRBV5-4 and TRBJ2-7): ETGVTQSPTHLIKTRGQQVTLRCSSQSGHNTVSWYQQALGQGPQFIFQYYREEENGRGNFPPRFSGLQFPNYSSELNVNALELDDSALYLCASSLVAGNGYEQYFGPGTRLTVT.